A single sample gave rise to the 24 T cell receptor beta chains below, sequenced in a study of long-term antiretroviral therapy in people with HIV (dated by TCRdb to between 2021 and 2023). The immunoSEQ hsTCRB v3.0 assay was used at survey level resolution to sequence the TRB variable region. TCRdb took this table from immuneACCESS and kept in-frame rearrangements with V and J called. Such tables lack part of the clones; where checked against another copy, unresolved V genes explain under half of the gap, and the rest is unexplained. In all, the sample holds more than 35,000 clones, and roughly 96% of those were seen once. The ten largest make up less than 3% of the sample. The sequencing here drew on unsorted PBMCs, taken 3.7 years after starting antiretroviral therapy. The receptors were sampled from a woman aged 45-59 years with HIV.

The V gene is TRBV6-5, the J gene TRBJ2-1; 7 positions match TRBD1. Trimming took 6 bases from V and 7 from J; bases not matched to a gene: 9. The CDR3 extends over 14 amino acids. Germline lookup yields CDR1 MNHEY and CDR2 SVGAGI. The CDR3, as DNA: TGTGCCAGCAGCCCAGGACAGGTACGGAATGAGCAGTTCTTC. Translation: CASSPGQVRNEQFF.

The V and J genes are TRBV9 and TRBJ1-4, with 7 nucleotides matching TRBD1. V was clipped by 0 bases and J by 8 bases; unmatched bases: 4. The CDR3 has 14 amino acids. Germline V lookup: CDR1 SGDLS, CDR2 YYNGEE. The CDR3 nucleotides are TGTGCCAGCAGCGTAGGGGGGGACAGCGAAAAACTGTTTTTT. Translating it yields CASSVGGDSEKLFF.

The chain joins TRBV9 to TRBJ2-3; perhaps TRBD2 as D (6 bases). Germline CDR1 and CDR2: SGDLS and YYNGEE. V was clipped by 4 bases and J by 7 bases, with 13 bases between them. This CDR3 is built from 13 residues. The CDR3 region has the DNA TGTGCCAGCAGCCTCGGACTACAGAATACGCAGTATTTT. It codes for CASSLGLQNTQYF.

The chain links TRBV2 to TRBJ2-5; D is unclear. CDR3 length: 13 amino acids. Trimming stripped 2 bases from V and 7 bases from J, with 11 bases between. Germline assignment: CDR1 SNHLY and CDR2 FYNNEI. The CDR3, as DNA: TGTGCCAGCAGTGAATCGGAGCCCGGGACCCAGTACTTC. Translated, it gives CASSESEPGTQYF.

The rearrangement uses TRBV14 and TRBJ2-1; D possibly corresponds to TRBD1 (6 bases). This CDR3 comprises 17 residues. Germline loops: CDR1 SGHDN, CDR2 FVKESK. The V end was cut by 1 base, the J end by 2 bases, with 15 bases between. The CDR3: CASSQGWGLPTYNEQFF. The CDR3 DNA reads as TGTGCCAGCAGCCAAGGATGGGGGCTTCCTACCTACAATGAGCAGTTCTTC. The full variable domain, with the rest looked up from reference TRBV14 and TRBJ2-1, is EAGVTQFPSHSVIEKGQTVTLRCDPISGHDNLYWYRRVMGKEIKFLLHFVKESKQDESGMPNNRFLAERTGGTYSTLKVQPAELEDSGVYFCASSQGWGLPTYNEQFFGPGTRLTVL.

The chain employs TRBV5-1 and TRBJ1-2, with no clear D. Germline CDR1 reads SGHRS; CDR2 reads YFSETQ. CDR3 size: 13 residues. Trimming stripped 4 bases from V and 6 bases from J, with 13 bases between. The CDR3 protein is CASSRSLLDGYTF. In nucleotides, the CDR3 is TGCGCCAGCAGCAGGTCCCTGTTGGATGGCTACACCTTC.

In this sample, this clone turned up a few times. This rearrangement joins TRBV6-1 to TRBJ2-2, with a weak D call TRBD2 (6 bases). V was pared by 5 bases and J by 3 bases, with 13 bases between. The length of the CDR3 is 15 residues. Germline loops: CDR1 MNHNS, CDR2 SASEGT. CDR3 amino acids: CASSTSRDYTGELFF. The CDR3 DNA reads TGTGCCAGCAGTACCAGCCGGGACTACACCGGGGAGCTGTTTTTT.

The chain combines TRBV11-1 with TRBJ2-1; TRBD1 aligns across 12 bases. Trimming removed 1 base from V and 7 bases from J; junction bases left unmatched: 5. CDR1 is SGHAT and CDR2 is FQDESV in the germline V gene (reference sequence). This CDR3 is built from 16 residues. CDR3 sequence reads: CASSLDRDRGLNEQFF. For the CDR3, the DNA is TGTGCCAGCAGCTTAGACCGGGACAGGGGGCTAAATGAGCAGTTCTTC.

V gene TRBV7-2 combines with J gene TRBJ1-5, with D possibly TRBD1 on 6 matching bases. Trimming cost V 0 bases and J 6 bases, with 12 bases left between them. The CDR3 has 15 amino acids. The germline V gene encodes CDR1 SGHTA and CDR2 FQGNSA. CDR3 in amino acids: CASSLATGGGQPQHF. In nucleotides, the CDR3 is TGTGCCAGCAGCTTAGCCACGGGAGGGGGTCAGCCCCAGCATTTT. Full variable domain (missing parts from reference TRBV7-2 and TRBJ1-5): GAGVSQSPSNKVTEKGKDVELRCDPISGHTALYWYRQSLGQGLEFLIYFQGNSAPDKSGLPSDRFSAERTGGSVSTLTIQRTQQEDSAVYLCASSLATGGGQPQHFGDGTRLSIL.

The chain joins TRBV5-5 to TRBJ2-3; 8 nucleotides match TRBD2. V lost 2 bases to trimming and J lost 1 base; unmatched junction nucleotides: 9. The CDR3 spans 17 residues. Germline CDR1 SGHKS, CDR2 YYEKEE (reference sequence). CDR3 sequence: CASSFHAGGVGTDTQYF. The CDR3 DNA sequence: TGTGCCAGCAGCTTCCATGCCGGGGGGGTCGGCACAGATACGCAGTATTTT.

The V call is TRBV6-1, the J call TRBJ2-3; D not certain. This CDR3 is 16 amino acids long. Trimming removed 3 bases from V and 0 bases from J, with 13 bases in between. CDR1 and CDR2 from the germline V gene are MNHNS and SASEGT. In DNA, the CDR3 is TGTGCCAGCAGTGATATGTCAGACCCGAGCACAGATACGCAGTATTTT. Translation: CASSDMSDPSTDTQYF.

J is TRBJ2-7 and V is TRBV4-2; D is uncertain. The CDR3 loop spans 12 amino acids. Germline CDR1 is LGHNA and CDR2 is YNFKEQ. Trimming left V 0 bases short and J 2 bases short, with 2 bases between. This CDR3 is CASSQDAYEQYF. DNA of the CDR3: TGTGCCAGCAGCCAAGACGCCTACGAGCAGTACTTC.

V usage is TRBV10-3 and J usage is TRBJ1-2; D is possibly TRBD1 (5 bases). CDR1 and CDR2 from the germline V gene are ENHRY and SYGVKD. The CDR3 has 13 amino acids. Trimming stripped 4 bases from V and 4 bases from J, with 10 bases between. For the CDR3, the DNA is TGTGCCATCAGTGTGGACATCACCTATGGCTACACCTTC. Translation gives CAISVDITYGYTF.

The rearrangement links TRBV10-3 to TRBJ1-5; D is unresolved. Germline V gene data show CDR1 as ENHRY and CDR2 as SYGVKD. V was shortened by 2 bases and J by 4 bases, with 6 bases between the two germline ends. This CDR3 is 13 amino acids long. For the CDR3, the DNA is TGTGCCATCAGTGAGGCGGGGAATCAGCCCCAGCATTTT. Its protein is CAISEAGNQPQHF.

The CDR3 reads CASSNGQGRTF. DNA of the CDR3: TGTGCCAGCAGCAACGGACAGGGGAGGACCTTC. V is TRBV7-9 and J is TRBJ1-2, with 9 bases fitting TRBD1. CDR3 size: 11 residues. V shed 5 bases and J 14 bases; nucleotides not matched to a gene: 6. CDR1 SEHNR and CDR2 FQNEAQ come from the germline V gene (reference sequence).

This clone has just a few counts. V is TRBV19 and J is TRBJ1-2; D might be TRBD1 (5 bases). The germline V gene encodes CDR1 LNHDA and CDR2 SQIVND (reference sequence). V lost 0 bases and J lost 3, with 11 bases in between. This CDR3 is built from 15 residues. The CDR3 DNA reads TGTGCCAGTAGTATAGATCGGCAGGGATACTATGGCTACACCTTC. Translating it yields CASSIDRQGYYGYTF.

A remark on this clone: Its ends do not fully match the called genes, so a read error is possible. This chain connects TRBV5-1 to TRBJ2-7, with D perhaps TRBD2 (7 bases). The CDR3 totals 15 residues. The germline CDR1 and CDR2 sequences are SGHRS and YFSETQ. The CDR3: CASSLDGGAPYEQCF. CDR3 nucleotide sequence: TGCGCCAGCAGCTTGGATGGGGGGGCCCCCTACGAGCAGTGCTTC.

This chain joins TRBV5-5 and TRBJ2-7; possibly TRBD2 for D (6 bases). V shed 4 bases and J shed 0 bases, with 14 bases lying between them. Germline V gives CDR1 SGHKS, CDR2 YYEKEE (reference sequence). The CDR3 contains 15 residues. CDR3 sequence reads: CASSPEEGSSYEQYF. CDR3 coding DNA: TGTGCCAGCAGCCCGGAGGAGGGTAGCTCCTACGAGCAGTACTTC.

The chain recombines TRBV21-1 with TRBJ2-1; TRBD1, the table's D call, lacks a check against the DNA. TRBV21-1 is described as a pseudogene. This CDR3 region has 20 residues. This CDR3 reads CASSKRGTGGEKVLDNEQFF. The CDR3 bases are TGTGCCAGCAGCAAACGGGGGACAGGGGGCGAGAAAGTACTAGACAATGAGCAGTTCTTC.

The chain employs TRBV5-1 and TRBJ1-2; D gene uncertain. The V gene's germline CDR1 is SGHRS and CDR2 YFSETQ. V was trimmed by 4 bases and J by 0 bases, leaving 10 bases between them. There are 14 residues in the CDR3. CDR3 protein: CASSPSKANYGYTF. DNA for the CDR3: TGCGCCAGCAGCCCTAGTAAAGCTAACTATGGCTACACCTTC.

This chain uses TRBV4-3 with TRBJ2-1, with 11 positions matching TRBD2. With V trimmed by 0 bases and J by 8 bases, 9 bases remained unmatched. The CDR3 is made up of 17 amino acids. Germline V gives CDR1 LGHNA, CDR2 YSLEER. Written as DNA, the CDR3 is TGCGCCAGCAGCCAAGATGGGGTCCTAGCGGGGGGAGATGAGCAGTTCTTC. Translating it yields CASSQDGVLAGGDEQFF.

This clone was observed once. The chain employs TRBV27 and TRBJ2-6; D not resolved. Looked up from germline, CDR1 is MNHEY and CDR2 is SMNVEV (reference sequence). CDR3 length equals 14 residues. Trimming removed 2 bases at V and 2 bases at J, with 4 bases between. CDR3 sequence: CASSLRAGANVLTF. The CDR3 DNA reads as TGTGCCAGCAGTTTAAGGGCTGGGGCCAACGTCCTGACTTTC.

The gene calls are TRBV27 and TRBJ2-3; D unresolved. Trimming shortened V by 3 bases and J by 3 bases, and 10 bases separated the two germline ends. This CDR3 has 14 residues. The germline CDR1 and CDR2 sequences are MNHEY and SMNVEV (reference sequence). CDR3 bases: TGTGCCAGCAGTTTTGGGGTCCCGACAGATACGCAGTATTTT. It translates to CASSFGVPTDTQYF.

The chain is built from TRBV5-6 and TRBJ2-1; D possibly corresponds to TRBD1 (6 bases). Between the trimmed V and J ends, which lost 2 bases and 5 bases, there was a span of 11 bases. The CDR3 is 14 residues long. Germline V gene sequence: CDR1 SGHDT, CDR2 YYEEEE. CDR3 nucleotide sequence: TGTGCCAGCAGCTTCCGGGACACCCACAATGAGCAGTTCTTC. Translated, it gives CASSFRDTHNEQFF.